Listed below are T cell receptor beta chains from one sample, sequenced in a study of blood T cell repertoires in COVID-19. Clones were sequenced by immunoSEQ multiplex PCR, and TCRdb holds only the in-frame ones, with some missing. The sample records more than 150,000 clones, 70% to 85% being singletons. Sequencing input: PBMCs or T cells enriched from blood (not recorded which). The receptors were gathered from a woman between 45 and 65 years old who had recovered from COVID-19. The CDR3 runs from the conserved cysteine through the conserved F or W. The order of the fields is J gene, D gene, clone size, V gene, CDR3 DNA, CDR3 protein. A D gene is named only where the DNA matches it firmly. Clone size is shown for a subset of rows, as once, few, many or a class of expanded clone.

j_gene: TRBJ2-3
d_gene: TRBD2
abundance: NA
v_gene: TRBV4-2
CDR3nt: TGTGCCAGCAGCCAAGATCCCGCTAGCGGGGGCACAGATACGCAGTATTTT
CDR3aa: CASSQDPASGGTDTQYF

j_gene: TRBJ1-1
d_gene: NA
abundance: NA
v_gene: TRBV18
CDR3nt: TGTGCCAGCTCACCCAGGAGGGAGGGCACTGAAGCTTTCTTT
CDR3aa: CASSPRREGTEAFF

j_gene: TRBJ1-5
d_gene: TRBD1
abundance: NA
v_gene: TRBV28
CDR3nt: TGTGCCAGCAGTTTTTCTTCAGGGGGACAGCCCCAGCATTTT
CDR3aa: CASSFSSGGQPQHF

j_gene: TRBJ2-5
d_gene: TRBD1
abundance: NA
v_gene: TRBV15
CDR3nt: TGTGCCACCAGTGAGGGGACAGACCAAGAGACCCAGTACTTC
CDR3aa: CATSEGTDQETQYF

j_gene: TRBJ2-2
d_gene: NA
abundance: NA
v_gene: TRBV4-3
CDR3nt: TGCGCCAGCAGCCAACACGTGCTAGCGCGGAACACCGGGGAGCTGTTTTTT
CDR3aa: CASSQHVLARNTGELFF

j_gene: TRBJ2-7
d_gene: TRBD1
abundance: large
v_gene: TRBV6-5
CDR3nt: TGTGCCAGCAGTTACGGTGGACAGGGGGTCGACGAGCAGTACTTC
CDR3aa: CASSYGGQGVDEQYF

j_gene: TRBJ2-1
d_gene: NA
abundance: NA
v_gene: TRBV7-3
CDR3nt: TGTGCCAGCAGCCGGACTGGTAATGAGCAGTTCTTC
CDR3aa: CASSRTGNEQFF

j_gene: TRBJ2-7
d_gene: NA
abundance: NA
v_gene: TRBV3-1/TRBV3-2
CDR3nt: TGTGCCAGCAGCCCGGGGTATAGCTCCTACGAGCAGTACTTC
CDR3aa: CASSPGYSSYEQYF

j_gene: TRBJ2-2
d_gene: NA
abundance: few
v_gene: TRBV3-1/TRBV3-2
CDR3nt: TGTGCCAGCAGCCCCCGGATAGCGGCGAACACCGGGGAGCTGTTTTTT
CDR3aa: CASSPRIAANTGELFF

j_gene: TRBJ1-2
d_gene: NA
abundance: NA
v_gene: TRBV5-6
CDR3nt: TGTGCCAGCAGCTTTCCGGTGAACTATGGCTACACCTTC
CDR3aa: CASSFPVNYGYTF

j_gene: TRBJ2-7
d_gene: NA
abundance: NA
v_gene: TRBV7-9
CDR3nt: TGTGCCAGCAGCGGCCGACAGGCATCCTACGAGCAGTACTTC
CDR3aa: CASSGRQASYEQYF

j_gene: TRBJ1-6
d_gene: NA
abundance: NA
v_gene: TRBV28
CDR3nt: TGTGCCAGCACAAAGGGGAGGAATTCACCCCTCCACTTT
CDR3aa: CASTKGRNSPLHF

j_gene: TRBJ1-2
d_gene: TRBD1
abundance: NA
v_gene: TRBV20-1
CDR3nt: TGCAGTGCTAGTGAGACAGGGGGCATAGGCTACACCTTC
CDR3aa: CSASETGGIGYTF

j_gene: TRBJ2-7
d_gene: NA
abundance: NA
v_gene: TRBV7-8
CDR3nt: TGTGCCAGCAGGGGACCCGGGGGGACATCCTACGAGCAGTACTTC
CDR3aa: CASRGPGGTSYEQYF

j_gene: TRBJ2-1
d_gene: TRBD2
abundance: NA
v_gene: TRBV30
CDR3nt: TGTGCCTGGAGTGTAGCCCGGACTAGCGGGAGGAGCAATGAGCAGTTCTTC
CDR3aa: CAWSVARTSGRSNEQFF

j_gene: TRBJ2-1
d_gene: TRBD2
abundance: NA
v_gene: TRBV29-1
CDR3nt: TGCAGCGTTGTCCGTTTACTAGCGGGAAACAATGAGCAGTTCTTC
CDR3aa: CSVVRLLAGNNEQFF

j_gene: TRBJ2-1
d_gene: NA
abundance: NA
v_gene: TRBV25-1
CDR3nt: TGTGCCAGCAGTGGGATGGGAGTCAATGAGCAGTTCTTC
CDR3aa: CASSGMGVNEQFF

j_gene: TRBJ1-5
d_gene: NA
abundance: NA
v_gene: TRBV21-1
CDR3nt: TGTGCCAGCGCAAGAATCGAGCACCGGGGCAATCAGCCCCAGCATTTT
CDR3aa: CASARIEHRGNQPQHF

j_gene: TRBJ1-2
d_gene: TRBD1
abundance: NA
v_gene: TRBV6-5
CDR3nt: TGTGCCAGCAGTTACTCGGGACAGGGGAGTGGCTACACCTTC
CDR3aa: CASSYSGQGSGYTF

j_gene: TRBJ1-1
d_gene: TRBD1
abundance: once
v_gene: TRBV28
CDR3nt: TGTGCCAGCAGTTTTCGGGACAGGGTTACGTCTGAAGCTTTCTTT
CDR3aa: CASSFRDRVTSEAFF

j_gene: TRBJ2-1
d_gene: TRBD2
abundance: NA
v_gene: TRBV7-9
CDR3nt: TGTGCCAGCAGCTTAGTAACTAGCGGGGGCCTCAATGAGCAGTTCTTC
CDR3aa: CASSLVTSGGLNEQFF

j_gene: TRBJ1-4
d_gene: NA
abundance: NA
v_gene: TRBV5-1
CDR3nt: TGCGCCAGCAGCTTGGGCCAGATTAATGAAAAACTGTTTTTT
CDR3aa: CASSLGQINEKLFF

j_gene: TRBJ1-1
d_gene: TRBD1
abundance: NA
v_gene: TRBV6-5
CDR3nt: TGTGCCAGCCGGACAGGGCTTTTAATGAACACTGAAGCTTTCTTT
CDR3aa: CASRTGLLMNTEAFF

j_gene: TRBJ2-1
d_gene: TRBD2
abundance: NA
v_gene: TRBV4-1
CDR3nt: TGCGCCAGCAGCCAAGAGGTTAGGTCTAGCGGGAACAATGAGCAGTTCTTC
CDR3aa: CASSQEVRSSGNNEQFF

j_gene: TRBJ2-2
d_gene: NA
abundance: NA
v_gene: TRBV7-3
CDR3nt: TGTGCCAGCAGCTTAACCTTAGGGGAGCTGTTTTTT
CDR3aa: CASSLTLGELFF

j_gene: TRBJ1-3
d_gene: TRBD1
abundance: NA
v_gene: TRBV9
CDR3nt: TGTGCCAGCAGCGTAGCTACAGGGGTGGGAGCAAACACCATATATTTT
CDR3aa: CASSVATGVGANTIYF

j_gene: TRBJ2-3
d_gene: NA
abundance: NA
v_gene: TRBV2
CDR3nt: TGTGCCAGCAGCCTAGGACAGAACACAGATACGCAGTATTTT
CDR3aa: CASSLGQNTDTQYF

j_gene: TRBJ1-1
d_gene: NA
abundance: NA
v_gene: TRBV10-2
CDR3nt: TGCGCCAGCAGTGAGTCGACTCTACGGGGTTTGGAAACTGAAGCTTTCTTT
CDR3aa: CASSESTLRGLETEAFF

j_gene: TRBJ1-2
d_gene: NA
abundance: once
v_gene: TRBV3-1/TRBV3-2
CDR3nt: TGTGCCAGCAGCCAACGACCTACAGGGAACTATGGCTACACCTTC
CDR3aa: CASSQRPTGNYGYTF

j_gene: TRBJ1-5
d_gene: NA
abundance: NA
v_gene: TRBV19
CDR3nt: TGTGCCAGTAGTTCGCGCGGAAACAAGGAGTATCAGCCCCAGCATTTT
CDR3aa: CASSSRGNKEYQPQHF

j_gene: TRBJ2-7
d_gene: NA
abundance: NA
v_gene: TRBV3-1/TRBV3-2
CDR3nt: TGTGCCAGCAGCCAACTAGAGCGCACTAAACAGTACTTC
CDR3aa: CASSQLERTKQYF

j_gene: TRBJ2-7
d_gene: TRBD2
abundance: NA
v_gene: TRBV5-1
CDR3nt: TGCGCCAGCAGCTTTAATTCGGCGGCGGGAGGGGTCTACGAGCAGTACTTC
CDR3aa: CASSFNSAAGGVYEQYF

j_gene: TRBJ1-4
d_gene: TRBD1
abundance: NA
v_gene: TRBV5-1
CDR3nt: TGCGCCAGCAGTCTGGGGAGGACAGGGCCGAATGAAAAACTGTTTTTT
CDR3aa: CASSLGRTGPNEKLFF

j_gene: TRBJ1-4
d_gene: NA
abundance: few
v_gene: TRBV6-2/TRBV6-3
CDR3nt: TGTGCCAGCAGTTACTTCAGGGAAAGGAATGAAAAACTGTTTTTT
CDR3aa: CASSYFRERNEKLFF

j_gene: TRBJ2-5
d_gene: TRBD1
abundance: NA
v_gene: TRBV4-3
CDR3nt: TGCGCCAGCAGCCACCGACCGGGACAGGGCCAAGAGACCCAGTACTTC
CDR3aa: CASSHRPGQGQETQYF

j_gene: TRBJ2-4
d_gene: TRBD1
abundance: NA
v_gene: TRBV5-4
CDR3nt: TGTGCCAGCAGCCCAGGGACAGCGCTAGCCAAAAACATTCAGTACTTC
CDR3aa: CASSPGTALAKNIQYF

j_gene: TRBJ2-7
d_gene: TRBD1
abundance: NA
v_gene: TRBV28
CDR3nt: TGTGCCAGCAGCTCCGGACAGGCAACCTACGAGCAGTACTTC
CDR3aa: CASSSGQATYEQYF

j_gene: TRBJ2-5
d_gene: NA
abundance: NA
v_gene: TRBV20-1
CDR3nt: TGCAGTGCTCCGTCCCGGGAGACCCAGTACTTC
CDR3aa: CSAPSRETQYF

j_gene: TRBJ2-5
d_gene: TRBD2
abundance: NA
v_gene: TRBV28
CDR3nt: TGTGCCAGCAGTGGCGGGGGAGCAGAGACCCAGTACTTC
CDR3aa: CASSGGGAETQYF

j_gene: TRBJ2-5
d_gene: TRBD2
abundance: NA
v_gene: TRBV5-1
CDR3nt: TGCGCCAGCAGCTTCGGGATAGCGGGAGGCGAGACCCAGTACTTC
CDR3aa: CASSFGIAGGETQYF

j_gene: TRBJ1-2
d_gene: NA
abundance: NA
v_gene: TRBV6-5
CDR3nt: TGTGCCAGTACCGGGGGGGGCTACACCTTC
CDR3aa: CASTGGGYTF

j_gene: TRBJ2-1
d_gene: TRBD2
abundance: NA
v_gene: TRBV3-1/TRBV3-2
CDR3nt: TGTGCCAGCAGCCCCAGCGGGAATCTCGGTGAGCAGTTCTTC
CDR3aa: CASSPSGNLGEQFF

j_gene: TRBJ1-1
d_gene: NA
abundance: NA
v_gene: TRBV10-3
CDR3nt: TGTGCCATCAGTGAGACAGGTACTAACACTGAAGCTTTCTTT
CDR3aa: CAISETGTNTEAFF

j_gene: TRBJ2-5
d_gene: NA
abundance: NA
v_gene: TRBV2
CDR3nt: TGTGCCAGCAGTATGGGGGGGCGCTTCGAGTACTTC
CDR3aa: CASSMGGRFEYF